Given below is one T cell receptor beta chain in context. The sample originates from a study of blood T cell repertoires in COVID-19. The repertoire was sequenced with immunoSEQ multiplex PCR; TCRdb's copy has only in-frame clones and lacks some. The repertoire includes 230,000 or so clones, 88% of them detected once, and about 2.3% sits in the top ten. The CDR3 is 14 amino acids. Germline assignment: CDR1 SEHNR and CDR2 FQNEAQ (reference sequence). V lost 3 bases and J lost 4, with 9 bases in between. Enrolled through a virtual design, the participants were between roughly 18 and 95 years of age and came from 24 US areas.

The chain uses TRBV7-9 and TRBJ2-2; weak D call: TRBD1 (5 bases). This TCR was sampled from a middle-aged woman with acute COVID-19. Sequencing was carried out using PBMCs or T cells enriched from blood (not recorded which). DNA of the CDR3: TGTGCCAGCAGCTTTCAGGGTTTCACCGGGGAGCTGTTTTTT. Its protein is CASSFQGFTGELFF.